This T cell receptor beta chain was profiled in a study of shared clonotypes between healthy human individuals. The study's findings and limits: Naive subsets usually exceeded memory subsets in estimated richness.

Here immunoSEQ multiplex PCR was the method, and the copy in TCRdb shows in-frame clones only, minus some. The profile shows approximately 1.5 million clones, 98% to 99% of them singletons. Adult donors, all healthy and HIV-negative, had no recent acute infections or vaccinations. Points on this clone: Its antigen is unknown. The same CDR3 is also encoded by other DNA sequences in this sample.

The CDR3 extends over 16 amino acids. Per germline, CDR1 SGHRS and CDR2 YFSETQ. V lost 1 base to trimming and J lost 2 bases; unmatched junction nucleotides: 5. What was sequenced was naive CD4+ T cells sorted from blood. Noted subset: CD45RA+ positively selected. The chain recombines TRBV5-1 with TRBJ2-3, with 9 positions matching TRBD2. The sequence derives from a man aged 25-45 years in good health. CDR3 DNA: TGCGCCAGCAGCTTGAGGGCTAGCGGGACCACAGATACGCAGTATTTT. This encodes CASSLRASGTTDTQYF.